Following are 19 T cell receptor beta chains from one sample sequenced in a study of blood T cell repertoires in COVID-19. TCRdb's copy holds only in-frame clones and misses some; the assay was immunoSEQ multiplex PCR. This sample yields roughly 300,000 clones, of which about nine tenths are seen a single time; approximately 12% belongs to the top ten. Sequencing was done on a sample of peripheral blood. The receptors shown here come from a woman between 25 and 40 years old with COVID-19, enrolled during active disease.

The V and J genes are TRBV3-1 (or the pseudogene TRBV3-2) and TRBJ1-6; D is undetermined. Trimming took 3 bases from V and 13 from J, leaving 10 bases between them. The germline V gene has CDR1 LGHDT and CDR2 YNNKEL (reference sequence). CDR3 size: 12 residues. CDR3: CASSHLDAPLHF. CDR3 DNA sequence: TGTGCCAGCAGCCACTTAGATGCTCCCCTCCACTTT.

In DNA form, the CDR3 reads TGTGCCAGCAGCGGTACCCCGGGACAGGGTACGAGCACCGGGGAGCTGTTTTTT. Translated, it gives CASSGTPGQGTSTGELFF. V usage is TRBV2 and J usage is TRBJ2-2; 9 positions match TRBD1. CDR3 length: 18 amino acids. The germline CDR1 and CDR2 sequences are SNHLY and FYNNEI. V dropped 6 bases and J dropped 4; count of bases not matched to a gene: 15.

The CDR3 DNA sequence: TGTGCCTGGAGCGCTAGGACTAGCGGGGGGGCGAGGGAGCAGTTCTTC. Translation: CAWSARTSGGAREQFF. The gene calls are TRBV30 and TRBJ2-1; 15 bases match TRBD2. Germline V gene sequence: CDR1 GTSNPN, CDR2 SVGIG (reference sequence). The CDR3 extends over 16 amino acids. The trim removed 3 bases at V and 10 bases at J, leaving 10 bases unmatched.

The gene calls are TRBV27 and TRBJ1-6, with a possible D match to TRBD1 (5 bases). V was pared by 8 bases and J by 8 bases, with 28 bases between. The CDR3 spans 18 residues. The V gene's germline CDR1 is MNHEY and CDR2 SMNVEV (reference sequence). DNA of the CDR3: TGTGCCAGCGCCCCCCTCTGGAGGGGCCTGGCAAGGGATTCACCCCTCCACTTT. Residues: CASAPLWRGLARDSPLHF.

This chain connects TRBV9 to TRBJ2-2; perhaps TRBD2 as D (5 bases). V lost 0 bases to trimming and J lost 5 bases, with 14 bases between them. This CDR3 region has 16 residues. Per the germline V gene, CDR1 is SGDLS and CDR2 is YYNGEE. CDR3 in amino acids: CASSVVISRGTGELFF. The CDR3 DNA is TGTGCCAGCAGCGTAGTAATATCCCGGGGAACCGGGGAGCTGTTTTTT.

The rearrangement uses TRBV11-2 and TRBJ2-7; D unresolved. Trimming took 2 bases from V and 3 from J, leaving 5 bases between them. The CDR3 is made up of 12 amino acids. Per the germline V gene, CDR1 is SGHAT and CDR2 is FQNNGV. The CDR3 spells CASSLYIYEQYF. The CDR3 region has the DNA TGTGCCAGCAGCTTATACATCTACGAGCAGTACTTC.

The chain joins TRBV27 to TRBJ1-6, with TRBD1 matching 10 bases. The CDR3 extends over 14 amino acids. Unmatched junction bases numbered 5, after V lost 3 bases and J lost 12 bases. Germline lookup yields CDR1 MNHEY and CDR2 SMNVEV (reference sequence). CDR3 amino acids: CASSFGQGGRPLHF. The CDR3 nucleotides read TGTGCCAGCAGTTTCGGACAGGGGGGAAGACCCCTCCACTTT.

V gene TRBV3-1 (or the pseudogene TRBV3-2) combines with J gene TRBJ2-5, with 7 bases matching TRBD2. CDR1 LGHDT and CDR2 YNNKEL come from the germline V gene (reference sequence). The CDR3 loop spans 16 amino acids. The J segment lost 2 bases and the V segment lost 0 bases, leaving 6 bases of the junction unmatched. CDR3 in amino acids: CASSQDLWGGQETQYF. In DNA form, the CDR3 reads TGTGCCAGCAGCCAAGATCTTTGGGGGGGACAAGAGACCCAGTACTTC.

Here the CDR3 DNA reads TGTGCCAGCAGCCAAGATCCACTACGAAACATTCAGTACTTC. Its translation: CASSQDPLRNIQYF. The chain links TRBV3-1 (or the pseudogene TRBV3-2) to TRBJ2-4; the D is unclear. From germline, CDR1 is LGHDT and CDR2 YNNKEL (reference sequence). The CDR3 contains 14 residues. V was cut by 0 bases and J by 6 bases, with 9 bases left in between.

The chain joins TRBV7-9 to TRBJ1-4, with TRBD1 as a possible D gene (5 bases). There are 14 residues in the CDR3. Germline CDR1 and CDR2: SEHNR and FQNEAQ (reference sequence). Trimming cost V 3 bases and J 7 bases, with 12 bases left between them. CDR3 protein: CASSFGGGFEKLFF. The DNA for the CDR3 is TGTGCCAGCAGCTTTGGGGGAGGTTTTGAAAAACTGTTTTTT. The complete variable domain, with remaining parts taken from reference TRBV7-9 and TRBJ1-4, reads DTGVSQNPRHKITKRGQNVTFRCDPISEHNRLYWYRQTLGQGPEFLTYFQNEAQLEKSRLLSDRFSAERPKGSFSTLEIQRTEQGDSAMYLCASSFGGGFEKLFFGSGTQLSVL.

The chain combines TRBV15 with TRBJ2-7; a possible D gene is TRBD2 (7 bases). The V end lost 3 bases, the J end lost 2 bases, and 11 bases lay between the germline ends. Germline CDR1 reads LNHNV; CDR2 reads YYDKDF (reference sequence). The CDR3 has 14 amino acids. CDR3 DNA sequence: TGTGCCACCAGCAGGGGAGGGGGGGCCTACGAGCAGTACTTC. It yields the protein CATSRGGGAYEQYF. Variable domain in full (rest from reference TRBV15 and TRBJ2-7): DAMVIQNPRYQVTQFGKPVTLSCSQTLNHNVMYWYQQKSSQAPKLLFHYYDKDFNNEADTPDNFQSRRPNTSFCFLDIRSPGLGDTAMYLCATSRGGGAYEQYFGPGTRLTVT.

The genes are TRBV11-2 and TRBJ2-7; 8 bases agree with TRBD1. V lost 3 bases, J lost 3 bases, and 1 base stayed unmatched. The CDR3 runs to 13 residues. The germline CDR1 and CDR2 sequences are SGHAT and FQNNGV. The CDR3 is CASSFTGGYEQYF. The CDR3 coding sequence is TGTGCCAGCAGCTTCACAGGGGGCTACGAGCAGTACTTC.

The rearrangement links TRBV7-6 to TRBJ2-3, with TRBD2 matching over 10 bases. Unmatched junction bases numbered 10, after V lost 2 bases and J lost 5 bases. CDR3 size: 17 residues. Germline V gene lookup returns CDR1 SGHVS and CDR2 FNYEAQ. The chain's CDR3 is CASSLYLAGVEGDTQYF. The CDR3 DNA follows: TGTGCCAGCAGCTTATACCTAGCGGGGGTGGAGGGAGATACGCAGTATTTT.

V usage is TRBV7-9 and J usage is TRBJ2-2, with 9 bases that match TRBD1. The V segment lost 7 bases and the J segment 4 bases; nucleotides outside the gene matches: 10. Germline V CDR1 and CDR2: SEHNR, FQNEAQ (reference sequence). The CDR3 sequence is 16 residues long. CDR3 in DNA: TGTGCCAGCACGTCCGGGACAGGGATCGTCACCGGGGAGCTGTTTTTT. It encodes CASTSGTGIVTGELFF.

In DNA, the CDR3 is TGTGCCGGGGACAGGGCTTGGGGCTACACCTTC. This translates into CAGDRAWGYTF. This chain uses TRBV12-3 or TRBV12-4 with TRBJ1-2, with 9 bases that match TRBD1. V shed 11 bases and J 8 bases; nucleotides not matched to a gene: 6. The CDR3 covers 11 residues.

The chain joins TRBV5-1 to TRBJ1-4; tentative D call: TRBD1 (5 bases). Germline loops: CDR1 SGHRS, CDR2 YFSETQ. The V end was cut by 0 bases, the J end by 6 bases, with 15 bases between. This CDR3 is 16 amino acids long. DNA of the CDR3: TGCGCCAGCAGCTTGGCCTTAGGGGCGACTGATGAAAAACTGTTTTTT. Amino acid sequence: CASSLALGATDEKLFF. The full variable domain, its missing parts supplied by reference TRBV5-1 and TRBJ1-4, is KAGVTQTPRYLIKTRGQQVTLSCSPISGHRSVSWYQQTPGQGLQFLFEYFSETQRNKGNFPGRFSGRQFSNSRSEMNVSTLELGDSALYLCASSLALGATDEKLFFGSGTQLSVL.

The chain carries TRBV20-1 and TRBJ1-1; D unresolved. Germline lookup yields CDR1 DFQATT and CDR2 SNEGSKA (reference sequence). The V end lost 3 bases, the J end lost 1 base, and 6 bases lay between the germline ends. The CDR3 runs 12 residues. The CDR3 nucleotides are TGCAGTGCTAGTAGCCAGAACACTGAAGCTTTCTTT. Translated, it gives CSASSQNTEAFF.

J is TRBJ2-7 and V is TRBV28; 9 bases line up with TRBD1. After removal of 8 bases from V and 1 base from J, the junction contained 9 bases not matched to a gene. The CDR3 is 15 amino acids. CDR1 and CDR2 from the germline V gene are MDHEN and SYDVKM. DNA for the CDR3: TGTGCCAGCTTCCACCCGGGACAGGGTTCCTACGAGCAGTACTTC. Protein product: CASFHPGQGSYEQYF.

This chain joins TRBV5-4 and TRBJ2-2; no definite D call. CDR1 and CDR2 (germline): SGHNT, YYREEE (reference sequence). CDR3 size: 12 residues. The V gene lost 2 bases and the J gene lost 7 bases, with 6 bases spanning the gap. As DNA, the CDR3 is TGTGCCAGCAGCTTAACGGGCGGGGAGCTGTTTTTT. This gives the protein CASSLTGGELFF.